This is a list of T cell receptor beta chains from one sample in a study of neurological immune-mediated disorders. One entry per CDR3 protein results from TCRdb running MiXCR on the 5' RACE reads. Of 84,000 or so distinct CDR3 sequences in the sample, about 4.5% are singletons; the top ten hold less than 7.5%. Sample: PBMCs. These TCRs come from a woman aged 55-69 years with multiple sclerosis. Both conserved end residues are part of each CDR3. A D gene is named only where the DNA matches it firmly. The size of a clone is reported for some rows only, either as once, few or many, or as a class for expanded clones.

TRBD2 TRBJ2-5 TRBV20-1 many CSASPWTSGKRAQYF TGCAGTGCTAGCCCCTGGACTAGCGGGAAACGGGCCCAGTACTTC
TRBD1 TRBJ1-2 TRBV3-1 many CASSQEDRGYYGYTF TGTGCCAGCAGCCAAGAGGACAGGGGGTACTATGGCTACACCTTC
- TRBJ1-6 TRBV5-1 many CASSLGTPAPLHF TGCGCCAGCAGCTTGGGGACACCCGCACCCCTCCACTTT
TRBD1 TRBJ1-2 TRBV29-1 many CSVPYSGQGRRGYTF TGCAGCGTGCCTTACTCGGGACAGGGGAGGCGCGGCTACACCTTC
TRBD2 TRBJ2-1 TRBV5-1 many CASSIGLAGGSNEQFF TGCGCCAGCAGCATCGGACTAGCGGGGGGCTCCAATGAGCAGTTCTTC
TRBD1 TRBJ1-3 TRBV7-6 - CASSSEGASGNTIYF TGTGCCAGCAGCTCCGAGGGGGCCTCTGGAAACACCATATATTTT
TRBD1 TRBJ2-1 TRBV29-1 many CSVELTGERAYNEQFF TGCAGCGTTGAACTGACAGGGGAGAGGGCCTACAATGAGCAGTTCTTC
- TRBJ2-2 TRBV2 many CASKDTGELFF TGTGCCAGCAAGGACACCGGGGAGCTGTTTTTT
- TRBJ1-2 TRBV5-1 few CASAGTVNYGYTF TGCGCCAGCGCCGGTACAGTGAACTATGGCTACACCTTC
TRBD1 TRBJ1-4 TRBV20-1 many CSARHVQGIGKLFF TGCAGTGCTAGACACGTACAGGGGATTGGGAAACTGTTTTTT
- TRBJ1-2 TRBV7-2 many CASSSDMGSTYGYTF TGTGCCAGCAGCTCGGATATGGGCTCGACCTATGGCTACACCTTC
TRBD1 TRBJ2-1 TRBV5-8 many CASSSGQGGYNEQFF TGTGCCAGCAGCTCCGGACAGGGGGGATACAATGAGCAGTTCTTC
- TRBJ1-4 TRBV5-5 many CASSLAEDGDEKLFF TGTGCCAGCAGCTTGGCCGAGGATGGGGATGAAAAACTGTTTTTT
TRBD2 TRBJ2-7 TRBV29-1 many CSVGGDYTYEQYF TGCAGCGTTGGTGGGGACTACACCTACGAGCAGTACTTC
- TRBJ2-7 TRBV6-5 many CASSYLGDASYEQYF TGTGCCAGCAGTTACTTAGGCGACGCCTCCTACGAGCAGTACTTC
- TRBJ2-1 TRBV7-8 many CASSLIETDNEQFF TGTGCCAGCAGCCTAATAGAGACGGACAATGAGCAGTTCTTC
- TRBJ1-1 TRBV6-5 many CASRAGTGAFF TGTGCCAGCAGGGCCGGGACGGGAGCTTTCTTT
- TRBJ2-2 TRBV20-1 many CSASKQLTNTGELFF TGCAGTGCTAGTAAACAGCTCACGAACACCGGGGAGCTGTTTTTT
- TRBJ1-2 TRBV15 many CATSRDSRGTGYTF TGTGCCACCAGCAGAGATTCCAGGGGAACTGGCTACACCTTC
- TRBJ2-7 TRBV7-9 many CASSFDSFYEQYF TGTGCCAGCAGCTTTGACAGCTTCTACGAGCAGTACTTC
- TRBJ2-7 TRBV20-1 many CSANSGDGHLSSYEQYF TGCAGTGCTAATTCGGGGGACGGCCACCTAAGCTCCTACGAGCAGTACTTC
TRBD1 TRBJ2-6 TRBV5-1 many CASTRDSGTSGANVLTF TGCGCCAGCACCCGGGACAGTGGTACGTCTGGGGCCAACGTCCTGACTTTC
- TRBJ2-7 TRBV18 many CASSPPGSRTYEQYF TGTGCCAGCTCACCACCCGGCTCCAGAACCTACGAGCAGTACTTC
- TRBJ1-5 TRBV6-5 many CASSYSYPSGQPQHF TGTGCCAGCAGTTACTCTTACCCCTCGGGTCAGCCCCAGCATTTT
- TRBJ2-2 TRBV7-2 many CASSLAARDTGELFF TGTGCCAGCAGCTTAGCGGCCAGGGACACCGGGGAGCTGTTTTTT
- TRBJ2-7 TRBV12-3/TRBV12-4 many CASSLTFCLGEFGCEQYF TGTGCCAGCAGTTTAACTTTTTGTCTAGGGGAATTCGGCTGCGAGCAGTACTTC
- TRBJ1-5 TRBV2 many CASSDRGRGQPQHF TGTGCCAGCAGCGATAGGGGGAGGGGTCAGCCCCAGCATTTT
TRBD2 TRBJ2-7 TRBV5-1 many CASSAYTSGGFYEQYF TGCGCCAGCAGCGCTTATACTAGCGGGGGTTTCTACGAGCAGTACTTC
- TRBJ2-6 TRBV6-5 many CASSAAFSSGANVLTF TGTGCCAGCAGTGCGGCCTTTAGCTCTGGGGCCAACGTCCTGACTTTC
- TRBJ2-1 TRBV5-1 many CASSAPQSSYNEQFF TGCGCCAGCAGCGCTCCTCAGAGCTCCTACAATGAGCAGTTCTTC
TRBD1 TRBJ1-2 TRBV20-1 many CSASGTGVYGYTF TGCAGTGCTAGTGGGACAGGGGTCTATGGCTACACCTTC
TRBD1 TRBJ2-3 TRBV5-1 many CASSLTGADTQYF TGCGCCAGCAGCTTGACAGGGGCGGATACGCAGTATTTT
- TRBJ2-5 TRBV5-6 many CASSLVGSETQYF TGTGCCAGCAGCTTGGTCGGTTCGGAGACCCAGTACTTC
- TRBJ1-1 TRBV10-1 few CASKPSGDTEAFF TGCGCCAGCAAACCCTCGGGGGACACTGAAGCTTTCTTT
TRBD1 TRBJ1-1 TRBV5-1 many CASSLARTGNTEAFF TGCGCCAGCAGCTTGGCCCGGACAGGGAACACTGAAGCTTTCTTT
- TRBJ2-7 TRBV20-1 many CSASKGAYEQYF TGCAGTGCGAGTAAAGGGGCCTACGAGCAGTACTTC
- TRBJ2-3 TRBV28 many CASSKGPLGNTDTQYF TGTGCCAGCAGTAAGGGACCTTTGGGGAACACAGATACGCAGTATTTT
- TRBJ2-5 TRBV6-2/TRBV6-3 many CASSYGGRGETQYF TGTGCCAGCAGTTATGGCGGAAGAGGAGAGACCCAGTACTTC
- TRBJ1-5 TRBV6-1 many CASSGGQANQPQHF TGTGCCAGCAGTGGGGGACAAGCCAATCAGCCCCAGCATTTT
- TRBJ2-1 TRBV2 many CASWSNEQFF TGTGCCAGCTGGTCCAATGAGCAGTTCTTC
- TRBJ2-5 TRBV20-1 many CSARVGLSQETQYF TGCAGTGCTAGAGTGGGACTCAGCCAAGAGACCCAGTACTTC
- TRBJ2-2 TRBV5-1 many CASSFVVTGELFF TGCGCCAGCAGCTTTGTAGTCACCGGGGAGCTGTTTTTT
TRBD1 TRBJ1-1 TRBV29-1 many CSAAGTGLVTEAFF TGCAGCGCCGCGGGGACAGGATTGGTCACTGAAGCTTTCTTT
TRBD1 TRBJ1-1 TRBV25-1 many CASSELLPGGNTEAFF TGTGCCAGCAGTGAACTCTTGCCAGGGGGAAATACTGAAGCTTTCTTT
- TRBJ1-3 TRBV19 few CASSIPGGSGNTIYF TGTGCCAGTAGTATCCCGGGCGGCTCTGGAAACACCATATATTTT
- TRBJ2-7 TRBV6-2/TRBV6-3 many CASRRGAFYEQYF TGTGCCAGCAGGAGGGGCGCCTTCTACGAGCAGTACTTC
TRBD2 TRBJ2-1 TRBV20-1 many CSAPRRGYNEQFF TGCAGTGCCCCGAGGCGGGGGTACAATGAGCAGTTCTTC
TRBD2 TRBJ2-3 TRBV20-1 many CSASPEQGLAGSTDTQYF TGCAGTGCTAGCCCTGAACAAGGACTAGCGGGAAGCACAGATACGCAGTATTTT
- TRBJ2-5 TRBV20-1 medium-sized CSASKPPNYF TGCAGTGCTAGTAAACCGCCCAACTACTTC